A single sample gave rise to the 5 T cell receptor beta chains below, sequenced in a study of blood T cell repertoires in COVID-19. The protocol was immunoSEQ multiplex PCR, while the TCRdb copy is restricted to in-frame clones and leaves out a portion. The sample holds approximately 90,000 clones, roughly 80% seen once. Material: peripheral blood. These receptors all come from a man between 60 and 75 years old with acute or convalescent COVID-19.

V and J are TRBV3-1 (or the pseudogene TRBV3-2) and TRBJ2-7, with 8 bases identical to TRBD1. Germline assignment: CDR1 LGHDT and CDR2 YNNKEL (reference sequence). V lost 4 bases to trimming and J lost 0 bases; unmatched junction nucleotides: 5. The CDR3 is 15 residues long. The CDR3 sequence is CASSPRGQDSYEQYF. CDR3 bases: TGTGCCAGCAGCCCACGGGGACAGGACTCCTACGAGCAGTACTTC.

CDR3 sequence: CASSKMISGRADTQYF. CDR3 sequence (DNA): TGTGCCAGCAGCAAAATGATTAGCGGGAGGGCAGATACGCAGTATTTT. This rearrangement joins TRBV21-1 to TRBJ2-3; the DNA was not used to check the table's D call, TRBD2. TRBV21-1 is termed a pseudogene. The CDR3 is 16 amino acids.

CDR3 DNA sequence: TGTGCCAGCAGTGTTCGCAGCTCCTACAATGAGCAGTTCTTC. Protein product: CASSVRSSYNEQFF. The rearrangement links TRBV2 to TRBJ2-1; D unresolved. Trimming shortened V by 4 bases and J by 0 bases, and 7 bases separated the two germline ends. CDR1 and CDR2 from the germline V gene are SNHLY and FYNNEI. This CDR3 is 14 amino acids long. Based on the CDR3 plus reference TRBV2 and TRBJ2-1, the full variable domain is EPEVTQTPSHQVTQMGQEVILRCVPISNHLYFYWYRQILGQKVEFLVSFYNNEISEKSEIFDDQFSVERPDGSNFTLKIRSTKLEDSAMYFCASSVRSSYNEQFFGPGTRLTVL.

This chain uses TRBV6-6 with TRBJ1-2; D perhaps matches TRBD1 (5 bases). The germline CDR1 and CDR2 sequences are MNHNY and SVGAGI (reference sequence). The CDR3 is 16 residues long. V lost 5 bases to trimming and J lost 1 base, with 17 bases between them. CDR3 DNA sequence: TGTGCCAGCAGTCGGGTCGCTTCGACAGATAACTATGGCTACACCTTC. Translated: CASSRVASTDNYGYTF.

V gene TRBV15 combines with J gene TRBJ2-1, with TRBD2 identical over 8 bases. The germline V gene encodes CDR1 LNHNV and CDR2 YYDKDF (reference sequence). The CDR3 is 17 residues long. With V trimmed by 2 bases and J by 8 bases, 14 bases remained unmatched. The CDR3: CATSRRSVAGGKDEQFF. In DNA, the CDR3 is TGTGCCACCAGCAGACGTAGTGTGGCGGGAGGAAAGGATGAGCAGTTCTTC.